The 28 T cell receptor beta chains below all came from one sample that was sequenced in a study of neurological immune-mediated disorders. TCRdb called the 5' RACE reads again in MiXCR, with one record for every CDR3 protein. The sample contains fewer than 90,000 distinct CDR3 sequences, 4% to 6% of which appear only once. Source material: PBMCs. Source of these receptors: a man younger than 35 with multiple sclerosis.

V is TRBV5-1 and J is TRBJ1-1; 8 bases are a match to TRBD1. This CDR3 has 15 residues. Germline CDR1 is SGHRS and CDR2 is YFSETQ. The V and J ends lost 4 bases and 6 bases, in that order; junction bases with no gene match: 11. The CDR3 DNA reads as TGCGCCAGCAGCGCTCTAAGGACAGGGCGGGCTGAAGCTTTCTTT. Translated: CASSALRTGRAEAFF.

This clonotype was seen at least ten times. V and J are TRBV10-3 and TRBJ2-1; D is ambiguous. This CDR3 is 16 amino acids long. CDR1 is ENHRY and CDR2 is SYGVKD in the germline V gene. Deletions cut 0 bases from V and 0 bases from J, with 9 bases between. CDR3 residues: CAISESMAYSYNEQFF. As DNA, the CDR3 is TGTGCCATCAGTGAGTCGATGGCCTACTCCTACAATGAGCAGTTCTTC.

Note on this clonotype: Just one base apart from a much larger clone, this may be a read error. This chain joins TRBV7-6 and TRBJ2-6, with 7 bases matching TRBD1. The CDR3 consists of 15 residues. From germline, CDR1 is SGHVS and CDR2 FNYEAQ. For the CDR3, the DNA is TGTGCCAGCAGCTCAGGGGGATCTGGGGCCAAAGTCCTGACTTTC. Its protein product is CASSSGGSGAKVLTF.

As regards this clonotype: Germline is not matched at one junction end, which may reflect a read error. The chain carries TRBV7-8 and TRBJ1-6; tentatively, D is TRBD1 (5 bases). The CDR3 has 16 residues. CDR1 is SGHVS and CDR2 is FQNEAQ in the germline V gene. The CDR3 loop reads CASSPFLTANNSPLNF. The CDR3 DNA sequence: TGTGCCAGCAGCCCCTTTCTGACAGCCAATAATTCACCCCTCAACTTT.

This clonotype was counted many times. The chain uses TRBV29-1 and TRBJ2-1; D is unclear. Per germline, CDR1 SQVTM and CDR2 ANQGSEA. Trimming shortened V by 3 bases and J by 6 bases, and 12 bases separated the two germline ends. This CDR3 spans 13 amino acids. The CDR3 DNA sequence: TGCAGCGTTGATAAGGGCATCGGCAATGAGCAGTTCTTC. Protein product: CSVDKGIGNEQFF.

In its sample, this clonotype was seen many times. The chain employs TRBV5-1 and TRBJ2-7; 7 nucleotides match TRBD1. V lost 4 bases and J lost 3; bases outside the gene matches: 10. The CDR3 totals 15 residues. Germline V gene data show CDR1 as SGHRS and CDR2 as YFSETQ. The CDR3 nucleotides are TGCGCCAGCAGCCAGACGGGACAGTCTAACTACGAGCAGTACTTC. This gives the protein CASSQTGQSNYEQYF.

The chain links TRBV20-1 to TRBJ2-2; 9 bases line up with TRBD2. The CDR3 loop spans 16 amino acids. V dropped 0 bases and J dropped 7; count of bases not matched to a gene: 9. CDR1 is DFQATT, CDR2 SNEGSKA, per germline (reference sequence). CDR3 region: CSARDEASGKHGELFF. CDR3 in DNA: TGCAGTGCTAGAGATGAGGCTAGCGGGAAACACGGGGAGCTGTTTTTT.

This chain uses TRBV4-2 with TRBJ2-1; 8 bases align to TRBD2. Germline V lookup: CDR1 LGHNA, CDR2 YNFKEQ. The length of the CDR3 is 15 residues. Trimming at V came to 7 bases and at J to 9 bases, leaving 14 bases not matched to a gene. As DNA, the CDR3 is TGTGCCAGCACCAGCGGGGGTAATATTCCTCGTGAGCAGTTCTTC. Its protein product is CASTSGGNIPREQFF.

As concerns this clonotype: A clone one base away is much larger, so this may be a read error. This rearrangement joins TRBV20-1 to TRBJ1-3; no reliable D call. Germline CDR1 and CDR2: DFQATT and SNEGSKA (reference sequence). This CDR3 is 12 amino acids long. The CDR3 nucleotides are TGCAGTGCCGCCTTTTGGGGAAAAACCATATATTTT. This translates into CSAAFWGKTIYF.

This clonotype was seen at least ten times. This chain uses TRBV24-1 with TRBJ1-1; D is unclear. The CDR3 is 15 amino acids. Trimming pared 1 base from V and 5 bases from J, leaving 13 bases between. The germline CDR1 and CDR2 sequences are KGHDR and SFDVKD. CDR3 in amino acids: CATSDFRAGRTEAFF. CDR3 nucleotides: TGTGCCACCAGTGATTTTCGGGCGGGGAGGACTGAAGCTTTCTTT.

This clonotype was recorded many times. V gene TRBV7-6 combines with J gene TRBJ2-1, with TRBD1 identical over 9 bases. Germline CDR1 and CDR2: SGHVS and FNYEAQ. CDR3 length equals 14 residues. The V and J ends lost 3 bases and 7 bases, in that order; junction bases with no gene match: 4. The CDR3 nucleotides read TGTGCCAGCAGCTTTGGACAGGGGTGGAATGAGCAGTTCTTC. This encodes CASSFGQGWNEQFF.

Many counts were recorded for this clonotype. The chain has TRBV5-1 and TRBJ2-7, with D possibly TRBD2 on 6 matching bases. The ends were cut back, 4 bases at V and 1 base at J, with 15 bases in the middle. From germline, CDR1 is SGHRS and CDR2 YFSETQ. This CDR3 contains 15 residues. CDR3 sequence (DNA): TGCGCCAGCAGCGAAACCGGGACTCGGTCCTACGAGCAGTACTTC. Translating it yields CASSETGTRSYEQYF.

This clonotype appeared many times. The DNA for the CDR3 is TGCAGTGCTAGTAATCCCGGACTAGCGGGAGGCGGGTACGAGCAGTACTTC. As protein: CSASNPGLAGGGYEQYF. The chain recombines TRBV20-1 with TRBJ2-7, with 14 bases lining up with TRBD2. CDR3 length equals 17 residues. From germline, CDR1 is DFQATT and CDR2 SNEGSKA (reference sequence). With 3 bases clipped from V and 4 bases from J, the junction kept 11 bases outside the gene matches.

This clonotype has at least ten counts. This chain uses TRBV9 with TRBJ2-3; 12 nucleotides match TRBD2. The V gene's germline CDR1 is SGDLS and CDR2 YYNGEE. V lost 0 bases and J lost 4; bases outside the gene matches: 9. The CDR3 loop spans 18 amino acids. The CDR3 coding sequence is TGTGCCAGCAGCGTAGTGGGGCTAGCGGGAGGGCCCTCAGATACGCAGTATTTT. It is translated as CASSVVGLAGGPSDTQYF.

The chain has TRBV12-3 or TRBV12-4 and TRBJ2-7, with D perhaps matching TRBD2 (5 bases). The germline V and J ends were trimmed by 7 bases and 0 bases, with 16 bases remaining between them. This CDR3 region has 15 residues. The CDR3, as DNA: TGTGCCAGCATTCTTTCCCGGACTGGCTCCTACGAGCAGTACTTC. Translated: CASILSRTGSYEQYF.

This clonotype occurred many times. The chain carries TRBV10-3 and TRBJ2-1; 10 positions match TRBD2. The germline CDR1 and CDR2 sequences are ENHRY and SYGVKD. V trimming: 8 bases; J trimming: 7 bases; junction bases outside the gene matches: 11. This CDR3 is built from 15 residues. CDR3 nucleotides: TGTGCCATCCGTCAGCGGGGGGGCCAAAGTAATGAGCAGTTCTTC. Residues: CAIRQRGGQSNEQFF.

This clonotype was picked up many times. V is TRBV20-1 and J is TRBJ1-2; TRBD1 might be the D (5 bases). There are 13 residues in the CDR3. Per the germline V gene, CDR1 is DFQATT and CDR2 is SNEGSKA (reference sequence). The V and J ends lost 1 base and 8 bases respectively, with 14 bases between them. CDR3 bases: TGCAGTGCTAGAGGCGGGGGGTTATACGGCTACACCTTC. Protein product: CSARGGGLYGYTF.

This clonotype was picked up many times. The CDR3 region has the DNA TGTGCCAGCAGCTTACGGGACGAGCAGTACTTC. Translated, it gives CASSLRDEQYF. The chain uses TRBV7-8 and TRBJ2-7; D is uncertain. Per the germline V gene, CDR1 is SGHVS and CDR2 is FQNEAQ. V was cut by 2 bases and J by 5 bases, with 4 bases left in between. This CDR3 is built from 11 residues.

Ten or more counts support this clonotype. V usage is TRBV7-2 and J usage is TRBJ2-7, with 7 bases lining up with TRBD1. Germline CDR1 and CDR2: SGHTA and FQGNSA. This CDR3 has 15 residues. V shed 3 bases and J 0 bases; nucleotides not matched to a gene: 5. Written as DNA, the CDR3 is TGTGCCAGCAGCTTGTTCCGGGACAGCTCCTACGAGCAGTACTTC. Translated, it gives CASSLFRDSSYEQYF.

The sample holds many counts of this clonotype. The chain links TRBV15 to TRBJ2-7; D is possibly TRBD2 (5 bases). V was shortened by 9 bases and J by 0 bases, with 18 bases between the two germline ends. Per the germline V gene, CDR1 is LNHNV and CDR2 is YYDKDF (reference sequence). CDR3 length: 15 amino acids. The CDR3 DNA is TGTGCCACTACCGAGAGGGCCGGAAGCTCCTACGAGCAGTACTTC. It codes for CATTERAGSSYEQYF.

The table lists this clonotype with many counts. The chain recombines TRBV29-1 with TRBJ2-1; 9 bases match TRBD1. This CDR3 is built from 16 residues. Trimming at V came to 3 bases and at J to 2 bases, leaving 8 bases not matched to a gene. Germline CDR1 reads SQVTM; CDR2 reads ANQGSEA. The CDR3 region has the DNA TGCAGCGTTGAGGGACCACAGGGGGCGACCTACAATGAGCAGTTCTTC. Encoded protein: CSVEGPQGATYNEQFF.

This clonotype was counted ten times or more. The chain uses TRBV7-2 and TRBJ2-4, with TRBD2 matching 15 bases. Germline CDR1 reads SGHTA; CDR2 reads FQGNSA. This CDR3 is built from 18 residues. V trimming: 5 bases; J trimming: 1 base; junction bases outside the gene matches: 6. CDR3 amino acids: CASSTRTSGRAAKNIQYF. CDR3 nucleotides: TGTGCCAGCAGCACCCGGACTAGCGGGAGGGCGGCCAAAAACATTCAGTACTTC.

This clonotype was observed at least ten times. The gene calls are TRBV20-1 and TRBJ2-3, with D possibly being TRBD2 (5 bases). The CDR3 has 15 amino acids. From germline, CDR1 is DFQATT and CDR2 SNEGSKA (reference sequence). Trimming left V 1 base short and J 7 bases short, with 18 bases between. In nucleotides, the CDR3 is TGCAGTGCTAGAGTGAAAGCTAGCAAGGTCCATACGCAGTATTTT. It specifies CSARVKASKVHTQYF.

This clonotype has at least ten counts. The chain is built from TRBV10-3 and TRBJ2-5; D may match TRBD1 or TRBD2 (6 bases each). Germline V gene lookup returns CDR1 ENHRY and CDR2 SYGVKD. CDR3 length: 14 residues. Deletions cut 0 bases from V and 3 bases from J, with 8 bases between. The CDR3: CAISESGGEETQYF. CDR3 bases: TGTGCCATCAGTGAGTCGGGGGGCGAAGAGACCCAGTACTTC.

This clonotype was seen ten or more times. Compared with germline, one end of the junction differs, possibly owing to a read error. This chain connects TRBV5-1 to TRBJ1-5; possible D gene TRBD1, 6 bases. The CDR3 length is 16 residues. The germline V gene has CDR1 SGHRS and CDR2 YFSETQ. DNA for the CDR3: TGCGCCAGCAGCCGGGGGGACGCGGGGGGCAATCAGCCCCAGAATTTT. It translates to CASSRGDAGGNQPQNF.

This clonotype was recorded many times. J is TRBJ2-3 and V is TRBV20-1; D is perhaps TRBD2 (7 bases). The germline CDR1 and CDR2 sequences are DFQATT and SNEGSKA (reference sequence). This CDR3 contains 13 residues. The germline V and J ends were trimmed by 1 base and 6 bases, with 11 bases remaining between them. As DNA, the CDR3 is TGCAGTGCTAGAGTGGGGGGGGCTGATACGCAGTATTTT. Protein product: CSARVGGADTQYF.

The sample holds many counts of this clonotype. The chain employs TRBV20-1 and TRBJ1-6; D gene ambiguous. Trimming shortened V by 5 bases and J by 6 bases, and 11 bases separated the two germline ends. The CDR3 extends over 13 amino acids. Germline CDR1 is DFQATT and CDR2 is SNEGSKA (reference sequence). The CDR3 DNA reads as TGCAGTGCTCCTGGGCTTCCTAATTCACCCCTCCACTTT. This sequence encodes CSAPGLPNSPLHF.

This clonotype showed up many times. The chain is built from TRBV5-1 and TRBJ2-3; the D gene could be TRBD1 or TRBD2 (5 bases each). The germline V gene encodes CDR1 SGHRS and CDR2 YFSETQ. The length of the CDR3 is 15 residues. Trimming took 2 bases from V and 0 from J, leaving 10 bases between them. This CDR3 reads CASSFAGASTDTQYF. The CDR3 DNA reads TGCGCCAGCAGCTTTGCCGGGGCAAGCACAGATACGCAGTATTTT.